A single sample is the source of the 16 T cell receptor beta chains below, sequenced in a study of T cell responses to AZD1222 COVID-19 vaccine. The assay was immunoSEQ multiplex PCR, and TCRdb's table has in-frame clones only and misses some. The profile shows about 150,000 clones, roughly 92% of them singletons. Sample: peripheral blood, taken on day 0 of AZD1222 vaccination. The origin of the receptors is an adult in good health.

This chain joins TRBV19 and TRBJ2-7, with 11 nucleotides matching TRBD1. Germline V gene lookup returns CDR1 LNHDA and CDR2 SQIVND (reference sequence). V was pared by 5 bases and J by 5 bases, with 8 bases of the junction left unmatched. This CDR3 has 15 residues. CDR3 nucleotides: TGTGCCAGTAGTGCACGGACAGGGGGCGGAGACGAGCAGTACTTC. The encoded protein is CASSARTGGGDEQYF. Full variable domain (remainder filled in from reference TRBV19 and TRBJ2-7): DGGITQSPKYLFRKEGQNVTLSCEQNLNHDAMYWYRQDPGQGLRLIYYSQIVNDFQKGDIAEGYSVSREKKESFPLTVTSAQKNPTAFYLCASSARTGGGDEQYFGPGTRLTVT.

The chain's CDR3 is CASNRVESNQPQHF. The CDR3 DNA is TGTGCCAGCAATAGGGTCGAGAGCAATCAGCCCCAGCATTTT. This chain joins TRBV2 and TRBJ1-5; D unclear. The germline CDR1 and CDR2 sequences are SNHLY and FYNNEI. Trimming took 7 bases from V and 1 from J, leaving 11 bases between them. There are 14 residues in the CDR3.

V is TRBV5-6 and J is TRBJ1-5; TRBD1 agrees at 11 bases. There are 16 residues in the CDR3. Looked up from germline, CDR1 is SGHDT and CDR2 is YYEEEE. The V gene end was trimmed by 4 bases and the J gene end by 7 bases; junction bases not matched to a gene: 10. The CDR3 DNA reads TGTGCCAGCAGCCTCGCTGGACAGGGGGCAAGCCAGCCCCAGCATTTT. Translating gives CASSLAGQGASQPQHF.

The CDR3 is CATRTSGVQETQYF. CDR3 bases: TGTGCCACCCGGACTAGCGGGGTACAAGAGACCCAGTACTTC. The chain couples TRBV19 to TRBJ2-5; 12 bases map to TRBD2. Trimming cost V 10 bases and J 2 bases; bases outside gene matches: 5. The CDR3 runs 14 residues. The germline V gene has CDR1 LNHDA and CDR2 SQIVND (reference sequence).

The CDR3 sequence is CASSTGTVNYGYTF. The CDR3 DNA reads TGTGCCAGCAGCACCGGGACAGTCAACTATGGCTACACCTTC. V usage is TRBV9 and J usage is TRBJ1-2, with 7 bases that match TRBD1. Germline CDR1 is SGDLS and CDR2 is YYNGEE. Unmatched junction bases numbered 5, after V lost 4 bases and J lost 2 bases. The CDR3 length is 14 residues.

This rearrangement joins TRBV5-4 to TRBJ2-7, with TRBD2 as a possible D gene (5 bases). Trimming removed 4 bases from V and 1 base from J, with 15 bases in between. CDR3 size: 15 residues. The germline V gene has CDR1 SGHNT and CDR2 YYREEE (reference sequence). The CDR3: CASSRSRGGSYEQYF. CDR3 nucleotide sequence: TGTGCCAGCAGCCGATCCCGGGGTGGTTCCTACGAGCAGTACTTC.

The chain uses TRBV21-1 and TRBJ2-7; the table's D call TRBD1 went unverified against the DNA. TRBV21-1 is a listed pseudogene. CDR3 length: 19 amino acids. The CDR3, as DNA: TGTGCCAGCAGCCGCCCGTCGACGCCACTTCAGGAATACGCCTACGAGCAGTACTTC. Translated: CASSRPSTPLQEYAYEQYF.

The J gene is TRBJ2-5, the V gene TRBV7-3, with D possibly matching TRBD2 (6 bases). Germline assignment: CDR1 SGHTA and CDR2 FQGTGA. There are 15 residues in the CDR3. V gave up 4 bases and J gave up 5 bases, with 17 bases separating them. In nucleotides, the CDR3 is TGTGCCAGCAGCTCGACAGAGGGCGCGGGGGAGACCCAGTACTTC. As protein: CASSSTEGAGETQYF.

This chain uses TRBV6-5 with TRBJ1-4, with 8 bases matching TRBD1. V was pared by 7 bases and J by 7 bases, with 8 bases of the junction left unmatched. The CDR3 is made up of 14 amino acids. From germline, CDR1 is MNHEY and CDR2 SVGAGI. The CDR3 coding sequence is TGTGCCAGCAATTCAGGGGGCGCACGTGAAAAACTGTTTTTT. This encodes CASNSGGAREKLFF.

The chain combines TRBV19 with TRBJ2-5; tentative D call: TRBD1 (5 bases). Looked up from germline, CDR1 is LNHDA and CDR2 is SQIVND (reference sequence). The V and J ends lost 2 bases and 4 bases respectively, with 14 bases between them. There are 15 residues in the CDR3. CDR3 region: CASSIMDTAGETQYF. The CDR3 coding sequence is TGTGCCAGTAGTATAATGGACACCGCAGGAGAGACCCAGTACTTC.

In its sample, this clone was seen once. V is TRBV27 and J is TRBJ1-1; TRBD1 matches at 8 bases. The V gene end was trimmed by 6 bases and the J gene end by 3 bases; junction bases not matched to a gene: 9. CDR1 is MNHEY, CDR2 SMNVEV, per germline (reference sequence). This CDR3 spans 15 amino acids. Here the CDR3 reads CASSPRTGGYTEAFF. As DNA, the CDR3 is TGTGCCAGCAGCCCACGCACAGGGGGGTACACTGAAGCTTTCTTT.

The J gene is TRBJ1-2, the V gene TRBV19; TRBD1 matches at 8 bases. V shed 9 bases, J shed 3 bases, and the junction held 6 bases outside the gene matches. Germline CDR1 LNHDA, CDR2 SQIVND (reference sequence). This CDR3 spans 13 amino acids. The CDR3 loop reads CASELDRDYGYTF. CDR3 DNA sequence: TGTGCCAGCGAATTGGACAGGGACTATGGCTACACCTTC.

V is TRBV5-4 and J is TRBJ2-7; the D gene is possibly TRBD1 (5 bases). Germline V gene data show CDR1 as SGHNT and CDR2 as YYREEE (reference sequence). This CDR3 has 13 amino acids. The V and J ends lost 0 bases and 6 bases respectively, with 10 bases between them. The CDR3 coding sequence is TGTGCCAGCAGCTTGGACAGGCGGAGCGAGCAGTACTTC. This codes for CASSLDRRSEQYF.

The genes are TRBV28 and TRBJ2-2, with a tentative D call TRBD1 (5 bases). Germline lookup yields CDR1 MDHEN and CDR2 SYDVKM. The V gene lost 6 bases and the J gene lost 3 bases, with 17 bases spanning the gap. This CDR3 has 16 amino acids. CDR3: CASRDSRVGDTGELFF. CDR3 DNA: TGTGCCAGCAGAGACTCCAGGGTAGGGGACACCGGGGAGCTGTTTTTT.

The chain employs TRBV19 and TRBJ1-1; TRBD1 might be the D (6 bases). Germline-derived CDR1 and CDR2 are LNHDA and SQIVND (reference sequence). Trimming removed 5 bases from V and 6 bases from J, with 19 bases in between. The CDR3 is 15 residues long. The CDR3: CASSPHAGESAEAFF. CDR3 nucleotides: TGTGCCAGTAGTCCCCATGCAGGGGAGTCAGCTGAAGCTTTCTTT.

The CDR3: CASSPRRGGSGNTIYF. The CDR3 DNA sequence: TGTGCCAGCAGCCCAAGGCGGGGCGGCTCTGGAAACACCATATATTTT. The genes are TRBV3-1 (or the pseudogene TRBV3-2) and TRBJ1-3; D is perhaps TRBD1 (5 bases). The germline V and J ends were trimmed by 4 bases and 0 bases, with 13 bases remaining between them. The CDR3 length is 16 residues. Germline assignment: CDR1 LGHDT and CDR2 YNNKEL (reference sequence).